A selection of T cell receptor beta chains follows, all from one sample in a study of early T cells in non-severe SARS-CoV-2 infection. TCRdb called the 5' RACE reads again in MiXCR, with one record for every CDR3 protein. The data show over 90,000 distinct CDR3 sequences, approximately 14% seen once. Sequencing was performed on whole blood. Receptors were obtained from an adult who was a healthcare worker with PCR-confirmed SARS-CoV-2 infection or an uninfected control (not recorded which). The CDR3 runs from the conserved cysteine through the conserved F or W. D genes are given only for firm matches. A row's size may be missing; if present it is once, few, many or a size class.

TRBV27	TRBJ1-1	NA	few	TGTGCCAGCAGGTCAATTGAAGCGAACACTGAAGCTTTCTTT	CASRSIEANTEAFF
TRBV11-2	TRBJ2-5	NA	NA	TGTGCCAGCAGCCGAGGCAGGGCAGGGGAGACCCAGTACTTC	CASSRGRAGETQYF
TRBV20-1	TRBJ2-3	NA	many	TGCAGTGCTAGTCGGGGGACCGGATCAGATACGCAGTATTTT	CSASRGTGSDTQYF
TRBV2	TRBJ2-1	NA	NA	TGTGCCAGTCAGCGTGAACTAGAAGGCGGTGAGCAGTTCTTC	CASQRELEGGEQFF
TRBV4-1	TRBJ2-3	NA	many	TGCGCCAGCAGCCAAGAAAACGGGGCATCACAAGATACGCAGTATTTT	CASSQENGASQDTQYF
TRBV4-1	TRBJ2-1	TRBD2	many	TGCGCCAGCAGCCAGACTAGCGGGAGCCGGCATGAGCAGTTCTTC	CASSQTSGSRHEQFF
TRBV28	TRBJ1-4	TRBD1	few	TGTGCCAGCAGTTGGCGACAGGGGGCGAAGGAAAAACTGTTTTTT	CASSWRQGAKEKLFF
TRBV14	TRBJ2-3	NA	NA	TGTGCCAGCAGCCAAGATGGGACCGACGGAGATACGCAGTATTTT	CASSQDGTDGDTQYF
TRBV27	TRBJ1-6	NA	many	TGTGCCAGCAGTACGGACAGAGATTCACCCCTCCACTTT	CASSTDRDSPLHF
TRBV5-4	TRBJ2-2	NA	few	TGTGCCAGCAGCTTGGACAGGGCGAACACCGGGGAGCTGTTTTTT	CASSLDRANTGELFF